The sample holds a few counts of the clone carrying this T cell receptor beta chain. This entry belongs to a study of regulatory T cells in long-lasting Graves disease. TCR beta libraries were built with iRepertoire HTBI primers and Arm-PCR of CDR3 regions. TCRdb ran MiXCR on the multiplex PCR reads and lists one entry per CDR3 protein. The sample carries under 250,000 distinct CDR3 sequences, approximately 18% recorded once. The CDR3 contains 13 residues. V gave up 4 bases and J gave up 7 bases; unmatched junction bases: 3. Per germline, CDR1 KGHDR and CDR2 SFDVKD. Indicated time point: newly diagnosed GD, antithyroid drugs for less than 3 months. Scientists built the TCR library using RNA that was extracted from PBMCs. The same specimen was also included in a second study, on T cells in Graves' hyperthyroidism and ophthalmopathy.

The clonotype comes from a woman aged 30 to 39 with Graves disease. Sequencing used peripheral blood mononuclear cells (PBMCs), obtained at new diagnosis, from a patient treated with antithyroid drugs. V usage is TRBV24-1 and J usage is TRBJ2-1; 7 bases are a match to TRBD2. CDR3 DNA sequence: TGTGCCACCAGTGAACTAGCGACTAATGAGCAGTTCTTC. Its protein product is CATSELATNEQFF.